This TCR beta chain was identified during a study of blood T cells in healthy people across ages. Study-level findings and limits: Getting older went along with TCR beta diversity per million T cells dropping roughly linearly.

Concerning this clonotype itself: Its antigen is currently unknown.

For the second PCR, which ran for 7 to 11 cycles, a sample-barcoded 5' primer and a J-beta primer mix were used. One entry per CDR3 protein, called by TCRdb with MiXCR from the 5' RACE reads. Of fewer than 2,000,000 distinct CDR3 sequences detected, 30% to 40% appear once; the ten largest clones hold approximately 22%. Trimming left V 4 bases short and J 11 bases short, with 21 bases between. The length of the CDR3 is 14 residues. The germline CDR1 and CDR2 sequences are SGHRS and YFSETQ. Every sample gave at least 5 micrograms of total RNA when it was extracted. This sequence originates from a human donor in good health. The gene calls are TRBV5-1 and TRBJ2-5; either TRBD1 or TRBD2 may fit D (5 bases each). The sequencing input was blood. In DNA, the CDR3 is TGCGCCAGCAGCAGCGGCCCCCCGAAAGGGGAGCAGTACTTC. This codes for CASSSGPPKGEQYF. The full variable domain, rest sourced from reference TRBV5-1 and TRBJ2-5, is KAGVTQTPRYLIKTRGQQVTLSCSPISGHRSVSWYQQTPGQGLQFLFEYFSETQRNKGNFPGRFSGRQFSNSRSEMNVSTLELGDSALYLCASSSGPPKGEQYFGPGTRLLVL.